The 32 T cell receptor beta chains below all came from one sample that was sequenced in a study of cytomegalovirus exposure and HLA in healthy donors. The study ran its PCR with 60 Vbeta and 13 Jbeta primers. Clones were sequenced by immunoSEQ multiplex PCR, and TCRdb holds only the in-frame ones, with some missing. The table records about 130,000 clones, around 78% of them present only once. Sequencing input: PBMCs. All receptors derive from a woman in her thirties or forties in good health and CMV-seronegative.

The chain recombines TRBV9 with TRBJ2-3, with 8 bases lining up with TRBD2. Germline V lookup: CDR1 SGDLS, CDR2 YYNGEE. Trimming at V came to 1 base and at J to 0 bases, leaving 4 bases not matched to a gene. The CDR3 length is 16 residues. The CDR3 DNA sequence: TGTGCCAGCAGCGTACTCACGGGAGGGAGCACAGATACGCAGTATTTT. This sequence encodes CASSVLTGGSTDTQYF.

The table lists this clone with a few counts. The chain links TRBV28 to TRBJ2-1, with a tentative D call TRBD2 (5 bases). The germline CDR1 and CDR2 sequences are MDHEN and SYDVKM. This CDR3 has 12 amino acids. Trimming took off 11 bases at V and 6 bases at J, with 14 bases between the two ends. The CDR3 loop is CASEGRSNEQFF. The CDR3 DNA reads TGTGCCTCCGAGGGCAGGTCCAATGAGCAGTTCTTC.

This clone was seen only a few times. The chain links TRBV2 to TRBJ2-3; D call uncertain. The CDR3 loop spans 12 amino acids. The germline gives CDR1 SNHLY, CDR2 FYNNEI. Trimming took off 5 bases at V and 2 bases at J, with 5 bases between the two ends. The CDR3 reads CASSPFTDTQYF. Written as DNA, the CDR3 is TGTGCCAGCAGTCCGTTCACAGATACGCAGTATTTT.

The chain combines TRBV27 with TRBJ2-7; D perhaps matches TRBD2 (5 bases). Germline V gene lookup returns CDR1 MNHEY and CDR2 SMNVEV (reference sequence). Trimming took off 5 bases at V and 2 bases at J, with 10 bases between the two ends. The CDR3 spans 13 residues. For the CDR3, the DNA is TGTGCCAGCAGTCCTGGGAGTACCTACGAGCAGTACTTC. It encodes CASSPGSTYEQYF.

This CDR3 reads CASSLTETQETQYF. The DNA of the CDR3 is TGTGCCAGCAGCCTGACAGAAACCCAAGAGACCCAGTACTTC. V gene TRBV7-8 combines with J gene TRBJ2-5; perhaps TRBD1 as D (5 bases). The germline gives CDR1 SGHVS, CDR2 FQNEAQ. CDR3 size: 14 residues. With 5 bases removed from V and 1 base from J, the gap between germline ends came to 11 bases.

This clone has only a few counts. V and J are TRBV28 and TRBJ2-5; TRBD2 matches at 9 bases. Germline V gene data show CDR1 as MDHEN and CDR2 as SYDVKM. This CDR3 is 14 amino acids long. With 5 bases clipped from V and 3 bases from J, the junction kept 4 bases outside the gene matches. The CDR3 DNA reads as TGTGCCAGCAGTGGAGCTAGCGGGAAAGAGACCCAGTACTTC. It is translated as CASSGASGKETQYF.

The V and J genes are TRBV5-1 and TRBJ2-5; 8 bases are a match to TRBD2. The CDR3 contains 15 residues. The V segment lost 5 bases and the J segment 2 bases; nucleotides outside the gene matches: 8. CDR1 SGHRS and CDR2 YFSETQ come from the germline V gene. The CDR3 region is CASRTGGAGQETQYF. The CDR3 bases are TGCGCCAGCAGAACGGGGGGGGCAGGGCAAGAGACCCAGTACTTC. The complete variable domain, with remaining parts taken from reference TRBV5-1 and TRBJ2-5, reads KAGVTQTPRYLIKTRGQQVTLSCSPISGHRSVSWYQQTPGQGLQFLFEYFSETQRNKGNFPGRFSGRQFSNSRSEMNVSTLELGDSALYLCASRTGGAGQETQYFGPGTRLLVL.

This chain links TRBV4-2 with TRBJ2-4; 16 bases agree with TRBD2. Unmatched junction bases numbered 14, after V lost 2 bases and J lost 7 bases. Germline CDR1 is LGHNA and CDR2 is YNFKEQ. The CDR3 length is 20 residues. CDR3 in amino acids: CASSQLASGLAGGPGNIQYF. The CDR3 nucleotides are TGTGCCAGCAGCCAACTCGCCTCGGGACTAGCGGGAGGGCCAGGGAACATTCAGTACTTC.

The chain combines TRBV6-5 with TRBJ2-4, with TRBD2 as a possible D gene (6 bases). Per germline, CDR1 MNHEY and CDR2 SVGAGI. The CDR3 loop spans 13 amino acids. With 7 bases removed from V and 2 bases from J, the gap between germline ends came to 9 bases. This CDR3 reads CASTGVTKNIQYF. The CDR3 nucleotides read TGTGCCAGCACGGGGGTCACCAAAAACATTCAGTACTTC.

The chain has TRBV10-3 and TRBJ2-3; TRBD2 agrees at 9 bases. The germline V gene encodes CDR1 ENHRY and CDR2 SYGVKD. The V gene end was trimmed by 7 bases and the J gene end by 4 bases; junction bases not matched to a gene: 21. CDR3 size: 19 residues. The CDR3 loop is CAITSSTGGGSGSPDTQYF. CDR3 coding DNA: TGTGCCATCACCTCTTCGACGGGGGGAGGTAGCGGGAGCCCAGATACGCAGTATTTT.

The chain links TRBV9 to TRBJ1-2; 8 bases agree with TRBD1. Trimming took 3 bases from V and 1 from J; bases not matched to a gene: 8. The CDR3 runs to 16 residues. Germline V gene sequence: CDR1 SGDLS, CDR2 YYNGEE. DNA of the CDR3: TGTGCCAGCAGCGGAGGGACAGGCCCTAATAACTATGGCTACACCTTC. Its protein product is CASSGGTGPNNYGYTF. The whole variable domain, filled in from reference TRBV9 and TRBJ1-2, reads DSGVTQTPKHLITATGQRVTLRCSPRSGDLSVYWYQQSLDQGLQFLIQYYNGEERAKGNILERFSAQQFPDLHSELNLSSLELGDSALYFCASSGGTGPNNYGYTFGSGTRLTVV.

The CDR3 DNA follows: TGTGCCAGCAGCCAAGATCTTTTAACGGGAGGGGGTAATGAGCAGTTCTTC. Residues: CASSQDLLTGGGNEQFF. The chain carries TRBV4-2 and TRBJ2-1; 8 bases are a match to TRBD2. Germline V CDR1 and CDR2: LGHNA, YNFKEQ. The CDR3 runs 17 residues. V gave up 0 bases and J gave up 7 bases; unmatched junction bases: 11.

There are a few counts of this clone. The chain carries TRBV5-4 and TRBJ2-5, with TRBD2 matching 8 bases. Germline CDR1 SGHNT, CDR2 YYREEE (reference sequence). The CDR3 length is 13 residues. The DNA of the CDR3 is TGTGCTACCAGACTAGCGCCACAAGAGACCCAGTACTTC. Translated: CATRLAPQETQYF.

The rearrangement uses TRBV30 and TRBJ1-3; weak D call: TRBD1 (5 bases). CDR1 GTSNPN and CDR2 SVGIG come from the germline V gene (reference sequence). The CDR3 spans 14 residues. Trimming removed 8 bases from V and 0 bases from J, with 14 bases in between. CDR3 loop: CARKGPGSGNTIYF. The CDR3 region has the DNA TGTGCCAGGAAGGGGCCTGGCTCTGGAAACACCATATATTTT.

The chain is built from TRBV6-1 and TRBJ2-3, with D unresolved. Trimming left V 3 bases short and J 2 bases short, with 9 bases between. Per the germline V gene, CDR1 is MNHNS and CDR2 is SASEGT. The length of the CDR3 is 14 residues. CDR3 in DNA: TGTGCCAGCAGTGATTTTGGCTTCACAGATACGCAGTATTTT. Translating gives CASSDFGFTDTQYF.

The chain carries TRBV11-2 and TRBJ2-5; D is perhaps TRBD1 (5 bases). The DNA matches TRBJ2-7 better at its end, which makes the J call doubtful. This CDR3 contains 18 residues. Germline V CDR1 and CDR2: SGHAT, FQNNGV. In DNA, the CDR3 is TGTGCCAGCAGCTTGTCAAGGGCAGGGTGGGGAATTGGGTACGAGCAGTACTTC. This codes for CASSLSRAGWGIGYEQYF.

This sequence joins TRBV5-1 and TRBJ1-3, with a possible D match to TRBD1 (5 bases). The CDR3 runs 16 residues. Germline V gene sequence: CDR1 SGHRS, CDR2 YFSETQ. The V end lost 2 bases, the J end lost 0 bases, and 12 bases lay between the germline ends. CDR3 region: CASSFGRADSGNTIYF. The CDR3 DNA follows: TGCGCCAGCAGCTTCGGCAGGGCCGACTCTGGAAACACCATATATTTT.

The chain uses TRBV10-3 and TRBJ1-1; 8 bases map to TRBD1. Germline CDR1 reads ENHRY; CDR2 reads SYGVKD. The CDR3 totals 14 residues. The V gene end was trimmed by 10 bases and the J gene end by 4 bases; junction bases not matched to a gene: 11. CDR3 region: CASKADRDGTEAFF. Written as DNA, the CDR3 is TGTGCCAGCAAAGCGGACAGGGACGGCACTGAAGCTTTCTTT.

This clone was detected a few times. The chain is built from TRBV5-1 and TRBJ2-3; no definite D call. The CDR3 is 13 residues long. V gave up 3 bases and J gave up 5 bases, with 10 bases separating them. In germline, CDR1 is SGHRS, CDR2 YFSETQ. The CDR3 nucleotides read TGCGCCAGCAGCTCATACTACCAAGATACGCAGTATTTT. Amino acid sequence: CASSSYYQDTQYF.

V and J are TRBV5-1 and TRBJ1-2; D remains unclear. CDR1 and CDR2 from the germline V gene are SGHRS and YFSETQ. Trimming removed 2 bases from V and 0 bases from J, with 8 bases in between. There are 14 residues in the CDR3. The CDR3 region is CASSFDNPNYGYTF. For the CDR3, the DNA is TGCGCCAGCAGCTTCGACAACCCTAACTATGGCTACACCTTC.

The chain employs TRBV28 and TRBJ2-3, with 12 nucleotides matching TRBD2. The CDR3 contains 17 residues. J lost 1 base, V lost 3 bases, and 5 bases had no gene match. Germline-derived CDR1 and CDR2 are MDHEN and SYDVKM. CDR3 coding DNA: TGTGCCAGCAGTTTCCTTGCTAGCGGGGGGGGCACAGATACGCAGTATTTT. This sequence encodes CASSFLASGGGTDTQYF.

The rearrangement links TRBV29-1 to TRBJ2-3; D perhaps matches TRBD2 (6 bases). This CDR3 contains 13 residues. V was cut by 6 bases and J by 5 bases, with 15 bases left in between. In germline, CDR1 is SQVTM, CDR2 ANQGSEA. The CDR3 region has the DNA TGCAGCGTCGGAGCGACTAGTAAAGATACGCAGTATTTT. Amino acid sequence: CSVGATSKDTQYF.

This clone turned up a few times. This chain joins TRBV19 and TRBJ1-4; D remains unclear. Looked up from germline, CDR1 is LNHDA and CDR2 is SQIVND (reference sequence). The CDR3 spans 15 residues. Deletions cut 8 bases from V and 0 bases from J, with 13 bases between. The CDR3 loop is CASSLGVATNEKLFF. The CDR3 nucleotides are TGTGCCAGTTCCCTAGGAGTTGCAACTAATGAAAAACTGTTTTTT.

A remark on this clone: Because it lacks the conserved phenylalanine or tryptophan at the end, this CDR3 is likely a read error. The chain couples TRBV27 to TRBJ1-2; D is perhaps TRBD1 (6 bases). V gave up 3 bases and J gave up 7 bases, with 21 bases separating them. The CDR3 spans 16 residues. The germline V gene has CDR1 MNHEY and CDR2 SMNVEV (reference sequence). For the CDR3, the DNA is TGTGCCAGCAGTTTTACATACGGGAGGAGGGGGAGTGGCTACACCCTC. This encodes CASSFTYGRRGSGYTL.

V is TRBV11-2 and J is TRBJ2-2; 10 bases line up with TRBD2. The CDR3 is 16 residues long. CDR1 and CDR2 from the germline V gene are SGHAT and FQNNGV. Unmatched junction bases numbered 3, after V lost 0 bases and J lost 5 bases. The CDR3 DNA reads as TGTGCCAGCAGCTTAGAAGCGGGGGGGCCGACCGGGGAGCTGTTTTTT. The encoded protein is CASSLEAGGPTGELFF. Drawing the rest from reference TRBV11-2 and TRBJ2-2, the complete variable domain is EAGVAQSPRYKIIEKRQSVAFWCNPISGHATLYWYQQILGQGPKLLIQFQNNGVVDDSQLPKDRFSAERLKGVDSTLKIQPAKLEDSAVYLCASSLEAGGPTGELFFGEGSRLTVL.

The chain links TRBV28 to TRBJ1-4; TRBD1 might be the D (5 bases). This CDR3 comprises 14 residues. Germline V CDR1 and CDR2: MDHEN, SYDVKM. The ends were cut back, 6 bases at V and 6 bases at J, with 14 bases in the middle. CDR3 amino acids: CASRSGAGYEKLFF. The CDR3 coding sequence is TGTGCCAGCAGGTCTGGGGCAGGGTATGAAAAACTGTTTTTT.

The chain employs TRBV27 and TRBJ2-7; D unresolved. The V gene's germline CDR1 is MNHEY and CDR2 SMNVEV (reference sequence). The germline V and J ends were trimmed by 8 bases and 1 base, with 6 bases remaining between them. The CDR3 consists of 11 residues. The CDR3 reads CASGNSYEQYF. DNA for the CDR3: TGTGCCAGCGGCAATTCCTACGAGCAGTACTTC.

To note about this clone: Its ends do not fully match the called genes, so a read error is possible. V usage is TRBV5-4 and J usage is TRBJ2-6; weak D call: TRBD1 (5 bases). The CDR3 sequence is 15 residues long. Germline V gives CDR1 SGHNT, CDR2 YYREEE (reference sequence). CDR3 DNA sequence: TGTGCCAGCAGCTTAAAGGGCTCTGGGGCCAACGGCCTGACTTTC. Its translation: CASSLKGSGANGLTF.

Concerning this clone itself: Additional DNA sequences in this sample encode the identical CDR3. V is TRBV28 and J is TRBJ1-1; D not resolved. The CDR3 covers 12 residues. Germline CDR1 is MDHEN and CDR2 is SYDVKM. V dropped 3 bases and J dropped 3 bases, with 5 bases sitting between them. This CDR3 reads CASSLQDTEAFF. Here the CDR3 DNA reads TGTGCCAGCAGTTTGCAGGACACTGAAGCTTTCTTT.

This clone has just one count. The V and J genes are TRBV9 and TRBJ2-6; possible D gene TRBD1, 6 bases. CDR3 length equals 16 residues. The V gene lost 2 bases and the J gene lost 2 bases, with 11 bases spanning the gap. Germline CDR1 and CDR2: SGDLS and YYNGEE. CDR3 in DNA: TGTGCCAGCAGCGTGAGGGCAGGGGCTGGGGCCAACGTCCTGACTTTC. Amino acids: CASSVRAGAGANVLTF.

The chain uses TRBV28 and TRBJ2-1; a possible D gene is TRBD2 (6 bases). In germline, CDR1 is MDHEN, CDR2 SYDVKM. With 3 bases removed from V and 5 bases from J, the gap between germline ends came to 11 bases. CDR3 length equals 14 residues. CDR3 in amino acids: CASSLGGDNNEQFF. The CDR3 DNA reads TGTGCCAGCAGTTTGGGCGGGGATAACAATGAGCAGTTCTTC.

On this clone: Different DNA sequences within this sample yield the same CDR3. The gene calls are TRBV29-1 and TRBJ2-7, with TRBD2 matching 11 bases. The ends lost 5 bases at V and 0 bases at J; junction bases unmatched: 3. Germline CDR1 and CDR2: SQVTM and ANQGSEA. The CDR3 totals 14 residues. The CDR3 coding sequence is TGCAGCGTTCTTACTAGCGGGAGCTCCTACGAGCAGTACTTC. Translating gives CSVLTSGSSYEQYF.